In its sample, the clone carrying this TCR beta chain was seen many times. The junction shows a germline mismatch at one end, possibly a read error. Clinical symptoms, serum thyroxine, TRAb, thyroid ultrasound and orbital computed tomography were relied on for diagnosis. These data originate in a study of Graves' ophthalmopathy and Graves' hyperthyroidism. The CDR3 runs 13 residues. Germline V CDR1 and CDR2: SQVTM, ANQGSEA. TCR beta CDR3 regions were amplified from RNA transcripts. In the first round, RT-PCR was carried out with HTBI primers, and a multiplex PCR formed the second round. Using its own MiXCR run on the multiplex PCR reads, TCRdb lists one record per CDR3 protein. The table records some 350,000 distinct CDR3 sequences, approximately 17% of them present only once.

The TCR comes from an adult woman with stable Graves' hyperthyroidism. V is TRBV29-1 and J is TRBJ1-1, with D perhaps matching TRBD1 (5 bases). Sequencing was performed on peripheral blood. The CDR3 here is CSVDSGTNTEAFF. CDR3 nucleotide sequence: TGCAGTGTTGATTCCGGGACTAACACTGAAGCTTTCTTT.